Here is one T cell receptor beta chain with its context. Study processing details: Reference gene primer amplification in the assay estimated nucleated cell counts. TCRdb's copy holds only in-frame clones and misses some; the assay was immunoSEQ multiplex PCR. V, J and clone size are those of that table, while D and trimming were read from the DNA. Counted here are about 33,000 clones, about 86% occurring once; the ten biggest clones make up roughly 6%. The data were taken from a study of blood T cell repertoires in COVID-19. The CDR3 length is 16 residues. The V gene lost 2 bases and the J gene lost 4 bases, with 14 bases spanning the gap. Looked up from germline, CDR1 is MNHEY and CDR2 is SVGEGT.

The clonotype comes from a woman older than 75 with active or convalescent COVID-19. The genes are TRBV6-2 or TRBV6-3 and TRBJ2-2, with D perhaps TRBD2 (6 bases). Sequences were obtained from peripheral blood. As DNA, the CDR3 is TGTGCCAGCAGTTACCTCGGGGGATGGAGCACCGGGGAGCTGTTTTTT. It specifies CASSYLGGWSTGELFF.